This paragraph reports one T cell receptor (beta chain). Antigen: not known. These data originate in a study of CD8+CD57+ T cells in acquired aplastic anemia. Points from the study as a whole: Researchers report that approximately 28 CD8+ CDR3 sequences appeared in both patients and controls.

Genomic DNA acted as the template from which TCR beta VDJ combination and CDR3 sequence profiling were carried out. TCRdb used MiXCR to reprocess the reads, holding one entry per CDR3 protein. The table records approximately 220,000 distinct CDR3 sequences, approximately 50% of them present only once. Patients chosen for sequencing had CD8+CD57+ cells that had expanded, as shown by flow cytometry. Severe acquired aplastic anemia was the diagnosis recorded for all patients. At the time of blood sampling, patients had not yet received any therapy. The CDR3 is 13 residues long. J was trimmed by 5 bases and V by 6 bases; bases with no gene match: 7. Per germline, CDR1 SQVTM and CDR2 ANQGSEA.

The V call is TRBV29-1, the J call TRBJ2-7; 10 positions match TRBD1. Sequenced input: sorted CD4+, CD8+, or CD8+CD57+ T cells (not recorded which) from PBMCs. This clonotype originated in a human donor with aplastic anemia. This chain's CDR3 is CSVAGTGVNEQYF. CDR3 DNA sequence: TGCAGCGTCGCCGGGACAGGGGTAAACGAGCAGTACTTC.